This T cell receptor beta chain was recovered during a study of human T cells and chemical hapten exposure. Study at large: An approximately 2 cm by approximately 2 cm inner upper arm patch received 2% DPC for sensitization. Study results and caveats: Sensitizing to DPC left TCRs with a frequency above 1 in 1000 unaltered.

Time point meaning: patch test 2, 6 weeks after DPC sensitization. Specified treatment: therapeutic diphenylcyclopropenone sensitization with weekly scalp DPC. Patches went on only after blood had been drawn each time. Germline-derived CDR1 and CDR2 are SGHTA and FQGNSA. This CDR3 is built from 11 residues. This clonotype was found a few times. Its antigen remains unidentified. The library attached unique molecular identifiers to individual cDNA molecules. In TCRdb, the RACE reads were re-called with MiXCR into one record per CDR3 protein. There are 330,000 or so distinct CDR3 sequences in the sample; roughly 6.3% occur only once, and approximately 5.4% lies in the top ten.

Sequences were derived from whole blood, sampled in connection with sensitization to the hapten diphenylcyclopropenone (DPC). This receptor was identified in a woman younger than 35 with alopecia areata. Some clones in this sample may be carry-over from other donors' samples. The chain has TRBV7-2 and TRBJ2-1; perhaps TRBD1 as D (5 bases). This chain's CDR3 is CAAGTYNEQFF. The CDR3 coding sequence is TGTGCAGCAGGGACCTACAATGAGCAGTTCTTC.